These 5 T cell receptor beta chains were sequenced from one sample in a study of early T cells in non-severe SARS-CoV-2 infection. TCRdb ran MiXCR on the 5' RACE reads and lists one entry per CDR3 protein. The data show about 46,000 distinct CDR3 sequences, roughly 5.4% seen once. Here the sequenced sample was whole blood, taken at baseline. Every receptor here comes from an adult who was a healthcare worker with PCR-confirmed SARS-CoV-2 infection or an uninfected control (not recorded which).

This clonotype was recorded a few times. This chain uses TRBV14 with TRBJ2-5, with a possible D match to TRBD1 (5 bases). CDR1 is SGHDN, CDR2 FVKESK, per germline. V lost 0 bases, J lost 9 bases, and 5 bases lay in between. The CDR3 is 11 amino acids. The CDR3 DNA is TGTGCCAGCAGCCAAGAACAGGCCCAGTACTTC. Its translation: CASSQEQAQYF.

In this sample, this clonotype turned up many times. The V gene is TRBV5-1, the J gene TRBJ2-7; D remains unclear. This CDR3 has 12 amino acids. The germline V gene has CDR1 SGHRS and CDR2 YFSETQ. The V gene lost 4 bases and the J gene lost 3 bases, with 8 bases spanning the gap. CDR3 residues: CASSPDLYEQYF. The CDR3, as DNA: TGCGCCAGCAGCCCTGACCTCTACGAGCAGTACTTC.

The chain carries TRBV28 and TRBJ1-4; a weak D match, TRBD1 (5 bases). The CDR3 runs to 14 residues. Germline V lookup: CDR1 MDHEN, CDR2 SYDVKM. V lost 6 bases, J lost 4 bases, and 12 bases lay in between. In nucleotides, the CDR3 is TGTGCCAGCAGGCCGGGACTAGATAATGAAAAACTGTTTTTT. It encodes CASRPGLDNEKLFF.

This clonotype showed up many times. The gene calls are TRBV10-2 and TRBJ2-3, with D uncertain. The CDR3 totals 16 residues. Germline V gene sequence: CDR1 WSHSY, CDR2 SAAADI. With 3 bases removed from V and 3 bases from J, the gap between germline ends came to 16 bases. The CDR3 here is CASSEVQERRTDTQYF. DNA for the CDR3: TGCGCCAGCAGTGAAGTCCAAGAGAGGCGGACAGATACGCAGTATTTT.

This clonotype was counted many times. As DNA, the CDR3 is TGTGCCAGCACAGGGGGAGGGATACACTATGGCTACACCTTC. This encodes CASTGGGIHYGYTF. The rearrangement joins TRBV6-5 to TRBJ1-2; 7 bases map to TRBD1. The germline gives CDR1 MNHEY, CDR2 SVGAGI. The J segment lost 3 bases and the V segment lost 7 bases, leaving 8 bases of the junction unmatched. The CDR3 covers 14 residues.